Below are 5 T cell receptor beta chains sequenced from a single sample in a study of T and B cells in COVID-19 patients. TRB was amplified from about 260-540 ng of blood genomic DNA. BIOMED2 TRB-A/B primer pools were used in multiplex TRB PCR. TCRdb fed the multiplex PCR reads into MiXCR, producing one record per CDR3 protein. In the table there are thousands of distinct CDR3 sequences, approximately 32% of which are singletons. The sequencing input was blood. These receptors all stem from a human donor who had recovered from COVID-19.

This clonotype is medium-sized (0.01 to 0.1%) by share. V is TRBV6-5 and J is TRBJ2-2; 8 bases align to TRBD1. Per germline, CDR1 MNHEY and CDR2 SVGAGI. The CDR3 sequence is 15 residues long. J was trimmed by 4 bases and V by 6 bases; bases with no gene match: 7. As DNA, the CDR3 is TGTGCCAGCAGCCCCGCCGGGACAGGCACCGGGGAGCTGTTTTTT. This codes for CASSPAGTGTGELFF.

Comment on this clonotype: One base away lies a much larger clone, so this may be a sequencing read error. The genes are TRBV5-4 and TRBJ2-3; possible D gene TRBD2, 5 bases. Germline CDR1 SGHNT, CDR2 YYREEE (reference sequence). V gave up 2 bases and J gave up 1 base, with 11 bases separating them. This CDR3 comprises 15 residues. The CDR3 sequence: CASSFSAGGTDTQYF. CDR3 nucleotides: TGTGCCAGCAGCTTTAGCGCAGGAGGCACAGATACGCAGTATTTT. The whole variable domain, filled in from reference TRBV5-4 and TRBJ2-3, reads ETGVTQSPTHLIKTRGQQVTLRCSSQSGHNTVSWYQQALGQGPQFIFQYYREEENGRGNFPPRFSGLQFPNYSSELNVNALELDDSALYLCASSFSAGGTDTQYFGPGTRLTVL.

The chain is built from TRBV7-9 and TRBJ2-4, with 9 bases matching TRBD2. Trimming at V came to 4 bases and at J to 5 bases, leaving 3 bases not matched to a gene. In germline, CDR1 is SEHNR, CDR2 FQNEAQ (reference sequence). The CDR3 sequence is 14 residues long. CDR3 DNA sequence: TGTGCCAGCAGCTGGGGACTAGCAGAAAACATTCAGTACTTC. Translation: CASSWGLAENIQYF.

Judged by abundance, this clonotype is medium-sized. The V and J genes are TRBV13 and TRBJ1-6, with D hard to call. V dropped 1 base and J dropped 7 bases, with 5 bases sitting between them. The CDR3 is made up of 13 amino acids. Germline V CDR1 and CDR2: PRHDT, FYEKMQ (reference sequence). The CDR3 sequence is CASSLVRNSPLHF. The CDR3 nucleotides are TGTGCCAGCAGCTTAGTCAGGAATTCACCCCTCCACTTT.

V gene TRBV7-9 combines with J gene TRBJ2-5; no clear D. Trimming stripped 8 bases from V and 5 bases from J, with 12 bases between. This CDR3 has 12 amino acids. Germline V gene lookup returns CDR1 SEHNR and CDR2 FQNEAQ (reference sequence). In DNA form, the CDR3 reads TGTGCCAGCTCCACGACATATGAGACCCAGTACTTC. Translating gives CASSTTYETQYF.